Listed below are T cell receptor beta chains from one sample, sequenced in a study of T-cell reconstitution after alpha-beta-depleted transplantation in children. TCRdb itself ran the PCR reads through MiXCR, one entry per CDR3 protein. The table shows about 600,000 distinct CDR3 sequences, with roughly 24% occurring only once. The source was PBMCs, mostly from graft donor cells, collected 360 days after TCRalphabeta/CD19-depleted stem cell transplant. These receptors were taken from a boy in the first two years of life who had a stem cell transplant for acute myeloid leukemia, so the T cells may come from the graft donor. CDR3s include the opening cysteine and the closing phenylalanine or tryptophan. D genes are given only for firm matches. Only part of the rows carry a size: once, few, many, or a class if the clone is expanded.

>NA|TRBJ2-5|TRBD1|TRBV11-3
CASSLGDRGFKETQYF
TGTGCCAGCAGCTTAGGAGACAGGGGATTCAAAGAGACCCAGTACTTC
>few|TRBJ2-2|TRBD2|TRBV4-1
CASSQGAGGHEGELFF
TGCGCCAGCAGCCAAGGAGCGGGGGGGCATGAGGGGGAGCTGTTTTTT
>NA|TRBJ2-3|TRBD2|TRBV4-3
CASSQDSPSGGPTDTQYF
TGCGCCAGCAGCCAAGATTCGCCTAGCGGGGGCCCCACAGATACGCAGTATTTT
>many|TRBJ1-1|NA|TRBV15
CATSREANTEAFF
TGTGCCACCAGCAGAGAGGCGAACACTGAAGCTTTCTTT
>few|TRBJ2-1|NA|TRBV12-3/TRBV12-4
CASKTGSYNEQFF
TGTGCCAGCAAAACGGGGTCCTACAATGAGCAGTTCTTC
>NA|TRBJ1-1|TRBD1|TRBV12-3/TRBV12-4
CASRSGQGGYMNTEAFF
TGTGCCAGCAGATCGGGACAGGGGGGTTATATGAACACTGAAGCTTTCTTT
>NA|TRBJ2-2|TRBD1|TRBV4-2
CASSQRGQGNTGELFF
TGTGCCAGCAGCCAGAGGGGACAGGGGAACACCGGGGAGCTGTTTTTT
>many|TRBJ2-5|TRBD1|TRBV20-1
CSARPWTGQETQYF
TGCAGTGCTAGACCTTGGACAGGTCAAGAGACCCAGTACTTC
>NA|TRBJ2-1|TRBD1|TRBV4-3
CASSQAFLGQGGYNEQFF
TGCGCCAGCAGCCAAGCGTTCCTGGGACAGGGGGGCTACAATGAGCAGTTCTTC
>many|TRBJ2-3|TRBD1|TRBV20-1
CSARDPGTGLGTQYF
TGCAGTGCTAGAGATCCCGGGACAGGGCTCGGTACGCAGTATTTT
>many|TRBJ2-7|NA|TRBV5-6
CASRRGRSSYEQYF
TGTGCCAGCAGGAGAGGGCGAAGCTCCTACGAGCAGTACTTC
>many|TRBJ2-3|NA|TRBV3-1
CASSQDRPGFTQYF
TGTGCCAGCAGCCAAGATAGGCCCGGCTTTACGCAGTATTTT
>few|TRBJ2-1|TRBD2|TRBV29-1
CSVRQASGVRNEQFF
TGCAGCGTTCGTCAAGCTAGCGGGGTTAGGAATGAGCAGTTCTTC
>few|TRBJ2-1|NA|TRBV12-3/TRBV12-4
CASSARQINEQFF
TGTGCCAGCAGTGCGAGACAGATAAATGAGCAGTTCTTC
>once|TRBJ2-7|TRBD1|TRBV5-1
CASGMGQGYEQYF
TGCGCCAGCGGAATGGGACAGGGCTACGAGCAGTACTTC
>NA|TRBJ2-5|NA|TRBV15
CATSRASLGAETQYF
TGTGCCACCAGCAGAGCTTCATTGGGGGCTGAGACCCAGTACTTC
>once|TRBJ2-4|TRBD1|TRBV9
CASSVGDRGAKNIQYF
TGTGCCAGCAGCGTAGGGGACAGGGGAGCCAAAAACATTCAGTACTTC
>NA|TRBJ1-4|NA|TRBV15
CATSRTQGWTSETNEKLFF
TGTGCCACCAGCAGGACCCAGGGCTGGACGTCGGAAACTAATGAAAAACTGTTTTTT
>few|TRBJ1-1|NA|TRBV6-5
CASSYSIVPLFENTEAFF
TGTGCCAGCAGTTACTCGATAGTCCCTTTATTCGAGAACACTGAAGCTTTCTTT
>NA|TRBJ1-1|NA|TRBV7-2
CASSPRGGFEAFF
TGTGCCAGCAGCCCCCGTGGGGGGTTTGAAGCTTTCTTT
>NA|TRBJ1-1|NA|TRBV5-6
CASSLYRRVLTNTEAFF
TGTGCCAGCAGCTTGTACCGGAGGGTCCTAACGAACACTGAAGCTTTCTTT
>NA|TRBJ2-1|NA|TRBV6-1
CASSSTGGANEQFF
TGTGCCAGCAGTAGTACGGGGGGCGCAAATGAGCAGTTCTTC
>few|TRBJ1-5|NA|TRBV12-3/TRBV12-4
CASSPPFEPQHF
TGTGCCAGCAGTCCACCCTTTGAGCCCCAGCATTTT
>many|TRBJ2-2|NA|TRBV4-3
CASSQDPGGTGELFF
TGCGCCAGCAGCCAAGATCCCGGGGGCACCGGGGAGCTGTTTTTT
>NA|TRBJ2-2|TRBD1|TRBV20-1
CSATQGAAGELFF
TGCAGTGCTACGCAGGGGGCAGCCGGGGAGCTGTTTTTT
>NA|TRBJ2-5|NA|TRBV28
CASSLRQIETQYF
TGTGCCAGCAGTTTGCGACAGATCGAGACCCAGTACTTC
>NA|TRBJ2-4|TRBD2|TRBV12-3/TRBV12-4
CASSFGTSRKNIQYF
TGTGCCAGCAGTTTTGGGACTAGCCGGAAAAACATTCAGTACTTC
>NA|TRBJ1-5|NA|TRBV5-1
CASSLVPSTVSNQPQHF
TGCGCCAGCAGCTTGGTCCCCTCGACAGTAAGCAATCAGCCCCAGCATTTT
>NA|TRBJ2-1|TRBD1|TRBV6-5
CASSYPGQEQFF
TGTGCCAGCAGTTACCCGGGACAGGAACAGTTCTTC
>NA|TRBJ1-1|NA|TRBV5-1
CASSLGSAHEAFF
TGCGCCAGCAGCTTGGGGTCAGCCCATGAAGCTTTCTTT
>many|TRBJ2-4|NA|TRBV3-1
CASSQLVGGPKNIQYF
TGTGCCAGCAGCCAACTTGTGGGGGGACCTAAAAACATTCAGTACTTC
>few|TRBJ2-1|NA|TRBV6-2/TRBV6-3
CASRSGGYYNEQFF
TGTGCCAGCAGATCGGGGGGCTACTACAATGAGCAGTTCTTC
>once|TRBJ2-1|NA|TRBV20-1
CCARVTGGPRGNEQFF
TGCTGTGCTAGGGTAACCGGGGGTCCCCGGGGCAATGAGCAGTTCTTC